The text below deals with one T cell receptor (beta chain). The specificity of this receptor is unknown. No much larger clone is present one base from it, and per-base qualities are unavailable. This sample is drawn from a study of blood T cell repertoires in COVID-19 (dated by TCRdb to about 2020). Concerning the study at large: Samples from collaborators originated in the United States, Italy and Spain and spanned both the acute and convalescent phases of COVID-19. The material from the prospective study consisted of cDNA or gDNA derived from T cells, B-cell-depleted T cells, or PBMCs. Subjects who had been exposed to COVID-19, were actively infected with it, or had recovered from it provided the deeply sampled blood TCRbeta repertoires that made up the dataset. The repertoires were made available in a free public database intended to serve as a resource for research on the immune response to SARS-CoV-2. The samples were drawn from the first 160 participants of the ongoing ImmuneRACE study and from 950 to 1,500 subjects provided by 6 global collaborators. Nearly every sample came with metadata listing a de-identified subject ID, COVID-19 status, age in years and sex. Where available, HLA class I and class II types were obtained from metadata supplied by the sample provider rather than from assay-based typing. The investigation overall reported the following: How much clinical and demographic metadata was included differed by source and by participant, and the metadata was provided uncurated.

TCRbeta CDR3 regions were amplified from genomic DNA by means of the immunoSEQ Assay, a bias-controlled multiplex PCR. The authors processed their data as follows. Nucleated cell counts per sample were estimated from amplification of reference gene primers within the assay. To quantify the absolute abundance of each unique TCRbeta CDR3 rearrangement, sequence reads were collapsed and filtered. For each sample, productive Simpson clonality was calculated as the square root of Simpson's diversity index over productive rearrangements. In its TCRdb copy, this immuneACCESS table keeps in-frame sequences only and misses some clones. Where compared with another copy, unresolved V genes explain less than half of these, and the others have no known cause. That table gives V, J and clone size, and the DNA gave D and trimming. Counted in this sample were 140,000 to 150,000 clones; about nine tenths of them appeared once. The ten most abundant clones make up roughly 2% of the sample.

Each collaborating institution followed its own protocols to collect whole blood in K2EDTA tubes. Collaborator samples were shipped for TCRbeta analysis as frozen whole blood, isolated PBMCs, or DNA extracted from either sample type. This clonotype was sampled from a human donor in a cohort sampled during active COVID-19. The sequencing sample was made of peripheral blood.

The CDR3 region has the sequence CASSYLDRLYNEQFF. The sequenced DNA is TGTGCCAGCAGTTACCTCGACAGGCTATACAATGAGCAGTTCTTC. The V gene is TRBV6-2 or TRBV6-3 and the J gene is TRBJ2-1, with TRBD1 tentatively as D gene (6 bases match). For CDR1 and CDR2, the germline V gene lists MNHEY and SVGEGT. Reading from cysteine to phenylalanine, the CDR3 counts 15 amino acids. Left in the record is the CDR3 DNA by itself, 45 bases read in frame from the first base. The germline ends are 12 bases apart after V is trimmed by 2 bases and J by 4 bases.